The next 7 T cell receptor beta chains were all read from a single sample in a study of beta chain features in type 1 diabetes. Since all of the isolated RNA was reverse transcribed, expressed TCRB transcripts were what got sequenced. The protocol was immunoSEQ multiplex PCR, while the TCRdb copy is restricted to in-frame clones and leaves out a portion. The sample consists of around 140,000 clones, about 10% of them appearing once. Sequencing was carried out using naive CD4+ T cells from blood. The receptor source for this set is a man between 18 and 35 years old in good health.

The chain employs TRBV2 and TRBJ1-6, with 7 nucleotides matching TRBD1. This CDR3 contains 14 residues. With V trimmed by 7 bases and J by 7 bases, 7 bases remained unmatched. Germline V CDR1 and CDR2: SNHLY, FYNNEI. In DNA, the CDR3 is TGTGCCAGCATTTTGCGACAGGGAAATTCACCCCTCCACTTT. Its translation is CASILRQGNSPLHF.

This clone was found a few times. The V gene is TRBV7-2, the J gene TRBJ2-5; 9 bases are shared with TRBD2. V trimming: 5 bases; J trimming: 2 bases; junction bases outside the gene matches: 12. CDR1 is SGHTA, CDR2 FQGNSA, per germline. This CDR3 spans 17 amino acids. As DNA, the CDR3 is TGTGCCAGCAGCGCCTTCCCCCCTAGCGGGGTTCAAGAGACCCAGTACTTC. It is translated as CASSAFPPSGVQETQYF.

The gene calls are TRBV6-1 and TRBJ2-1, with a tentative D call TRBD1 (5 bases). Germline V gene lookup returns CDR1 MNHNS and CDR2 SASEGT. Trimming cost V 7 bases and J 0 bases, with 10 bases left between them. The CDR3 sequence is 14 residues long. DNA of the CDR3: TGTGCCAGCACGACAGTGAGCTCCTACAATGAGCAGTTCTTC. Amino acid sequence: CASTTVSSYNEQFF.

V and J are TRBV14 and TRBJ2-1; 8 nucleotides line up with TRBD2. Germline V lookup: CDR1 SGHDN, CDR2 FVKESK. Trimming cost V 1 base and J 12 bases; bases outside gene matches: 11. The CDR3 spans 15 residues. The CDR3: CASSQGPAAGGLQFF. CDR3 DNA: TGTGCCAGCAGCCAAGGTCCTGCGGCGGGGGGATTGCAGTTCTTC.

This clone was found many times. The J gene is TRBJ2-7, the V gene TRBV28; a weak D match, TRBD1 (6 bases). Germline CDR1 reads MDHEN; CDR2 reads SYDVKM. Trimming removed 6 bases from V and 1 base from J, with 10 bases in between. The CDR3 spans 13 residues. The CDR3 here is CASSDRTSYEQYF. For the CDR3, the DNA is TGTGCCAGCAGCGACAGGACATCCTACGAGCAGTACTTC.

This chain uses TRBV27 with TRBJ1-5, with D possibly being TRBD1 (6 bases). The CDR3 runs to 15 residues. Trimming took 2 bases from V and 1 from J, leaving 9 bases between them. Germline loops: CDR1 MNHEY, CDR2 SMNVEV (reference sequence). The CDR3 region has the DNA TGTGCCAGCAGTTTACAGGGGTGGAGCAATCAGCCCCAGCATTTT. Residues: CASSLQGWSNQPQHF.

The chain couples TRBV7-7 to TRBJ2-7, with 10 bases that match TRBD1. The CDR3 sequence is 15 residues long. Germline V gives CDR1 SSHAT, CDR2 FNYEAQ (reference sequence). V gave up 4 bases and J gave up 1 base; unmatched junction bases: 4. The CDR3 DNA reads as TGTGCCAGCAGCTCCGGGACAGGGGAATCCTACGAGCAGTACTTC. Its protein product is CASSSGTGESYEQYF.